A selection of T cell receptor beta chains follows, all from one sample in a study of vaccination and CD4 T cells after COVID-19. A single record per CDR3 protein comes from TCRdb applying MiXCR to the PCR reads. Of some 24,000 distinct CDR3 sequences in the sample, about 31% were seen once. These receptors' antigens are unknown. This sample comprised CD4+ T cells from blood, cultured in vitro, obtained about 7 months after SARS-CoV-2 vaccination. Receptor source: a human donor who had recovered from COVID-19. Each CDR3 is given with its conserved first and last residue. Each record gives: J gene, V gene, CDR3 protein.

>TRBJ2-7|TRBV6-1
CASKASGVLYEQYF
>TRBJ2-1|TRBV20-1
CSAREWDEQFF
>TRBJ2-1|TRBV20-1
CSAGRGGGNNEQFF
>TRBJ2-7|TRBV6-1
CASGVLLAGTYEQYF
>TRBJ2-7|TRBV20-1
CSAGTSGTYEQYF
>TRBJ2-7|TRBV2
CASSGGFSYEQYF
>TRBJ2-7|TRBV19
CASSAQIRREQYF
>TRBJ1-1|TRBV19
CASSFPGLGAFF
>TRBJ2-5|TRBV5-4
CASSSQSMGEGQETQYF
>TRBJ1-5|TRBV20-1
CSAEYSNQPQHF
>TRBJ1-5|TRBV18
CASSPVGGQGNQPQHF
>TRBJ2-5|TRBV15
CATSRVGRTETQYF
>TRBJ2-1|TRBV20-1
CSARDWAGYNEQFF
>TRBJ2-1|TRBV6-1
CASSVPRGLNERFF
>TRBJ1-2|TRBV12-3/TRBV12-4
CASSLRPLGYTF
>TRBJ2-7|TRBV20-1
CSARRLYEQYF
>TRBJ2-2|TRBV20-1
CSARDGGGGELFF
>TRBJ2-3|TRBV24-1
CTTSGSSGSGTDTQYF
>TRBJ2-6|TRBV5-4
CASSYMTSGRASAGANVLTF
>TRBJ2-7|TRBV28
CASSFRFYEQYF
>TRBJ2-1|TRBV27
CASSSFDEQFF
>TRBJ1-6|TRBV20-1
CSAPLDRINSPLHF
>TRBJ1-6|TRBV7-9
CASSPGTGRDAKSPLHF
>TRBJ1-2|TRBV28
CASSKQVPNYGYTF
>TRBJ2-7|TRBV29-1
CSAARRGNREQYF
>TRBJ1-1|TRBV7-2
CASSFGAGVTEAFF
>TRBJ2-7|TRBV6-5
CASSYTLIAGATEQYF
>TRBJ1-5|TRBV20-1
CSARTPNQPQHF
>TRBJ1-2|TRBV20-1
CSAWTGFGGYTF
>TRBJ2-5|TRBV20-1
CSARDPTGAPEETQYF
>TRBJ2-5|TRBV7-9
CASSGRQGRVETQYF
>TRBJ2-3|TRBV29-1
CSVGTSGRADTQYF
>TRBJ2-5|TRBV28
CAIALAGVETQYF
>TRBJ2-1|TRBV27
CASSSELADSYNEQFF
>TRBJ1-1|TRBV20-1
CSAPINTEAFF
>TRBJ2-1|TRBV27
CASKYFGGRDGEQFF
>TRBJ2-7|TRBV7-2
CASSQLVDYEQYF
>TRBJ2-7|TRBV6-1
CASSVVWASYEQYF
>TRBJ2-5|TRBV6-5
CASSYFSRTPYQETQYF
>TRBJ2-1|TRBV27
CASSPTTRVNEQFF
>TRBJ2-3|TRBV7-9
CASSFGGGTDTQYF
>TRBJ1-6|TRBV20-1
CSARRAGLSYNSPLHF
>TRBJ2-1|TRBV7-2
CASSLAGGGNEQFF
>TRBJ2-7|TRBV20-1
CSALHPLGLYF
>TRBJ2-5|TRBV18
CASSPGAAGTQYF
>TRBJ1-1|TRBV28
CASSLFLGGVSTEAFF
>TRBJ2-1|TRBV20-1
CSARDGPGGRSTGEQFF
>TRBJ2-7|TRBV7-2
CASSLALTETYEQYF
>TRBJ2-1|TRBV7-9
CASSSRGGTDNEQFF
>TRBJ1-5|TRBV20-1
CSARDLGAGNQPQHF
>TRBJ2-4|TRBV6-1
CASRGTSGGNIQYF
>TRBJ1-2|TRBV28
CASSGQDYGYTF
>TRBJ2-7|TRBV7-6
CASSLVTTSYEQYF
>TRBJ2-3|TRBV24-1
CATSDLGTGITDTQYF
>TRBJ2-7|TRBV20-1
CSVGSPTYEQYF
>TRBJ1-6|TRBV10-3
CAIRETGDNSPLHF
>TRBJ2-7|TRBV27
CASSFMSGFGQYF
>TRBJ2-1|TRBV7-6
CASSLPSGPYNEQFF
>TRBJ2-7|TRBV19
CASTRGAPGQGYEQYF